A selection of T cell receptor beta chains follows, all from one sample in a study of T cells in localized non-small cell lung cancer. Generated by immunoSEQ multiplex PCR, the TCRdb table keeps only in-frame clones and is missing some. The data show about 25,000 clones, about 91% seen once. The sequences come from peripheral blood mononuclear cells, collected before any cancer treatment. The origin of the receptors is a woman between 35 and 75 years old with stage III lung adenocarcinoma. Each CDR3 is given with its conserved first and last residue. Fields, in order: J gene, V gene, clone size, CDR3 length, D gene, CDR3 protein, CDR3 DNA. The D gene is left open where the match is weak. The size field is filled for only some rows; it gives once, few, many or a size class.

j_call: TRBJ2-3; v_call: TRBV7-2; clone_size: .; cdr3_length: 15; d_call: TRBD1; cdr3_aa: CASSLAQGARAVEYF; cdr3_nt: TGTGCCAGCAGTTTGGCACAGGGGGCGCGGGCTGTAGAGTATTTT
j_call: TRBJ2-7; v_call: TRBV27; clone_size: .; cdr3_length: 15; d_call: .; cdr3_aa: CASSSKLASSYEQYF; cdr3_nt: TGTGCCAGCAGTTCGAAGCTGGCCTCCTCCTACGAGCAGTACTTC
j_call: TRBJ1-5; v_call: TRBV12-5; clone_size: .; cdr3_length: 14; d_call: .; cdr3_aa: CASGLGGMEQPQHF; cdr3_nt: TGTGCTAGTGGTTTGGGAGGGATGGAGCAGCCCCAGCATTTT
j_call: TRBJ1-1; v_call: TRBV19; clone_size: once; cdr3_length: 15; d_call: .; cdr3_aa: CASSIAGVVGTEAFF; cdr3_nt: TGTGCCAGTAGTATAGCCGGGGTAGTTGGCACTGAAGCTTTCTTT
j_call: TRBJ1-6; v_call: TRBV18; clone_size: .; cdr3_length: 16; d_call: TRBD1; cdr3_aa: CASSPPTGQGNSPLHF; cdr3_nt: TGTGCCAGCTCACCACCGACGGGACAGGGAAATTCACCCCTCCACTTT
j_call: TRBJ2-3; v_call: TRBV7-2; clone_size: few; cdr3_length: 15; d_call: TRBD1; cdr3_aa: CASTATGFVTDTQYF; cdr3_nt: TGTGCCAGCACCGCGACAGGGTTTGTCACAGATACGCAGTATTTT
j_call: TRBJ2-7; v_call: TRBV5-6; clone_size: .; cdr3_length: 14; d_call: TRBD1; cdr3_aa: CASSLYRGTYEQYF; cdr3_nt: TGTGCCAGCAGCTTATACAGGGGAACCTACGAGCAGTACTTC
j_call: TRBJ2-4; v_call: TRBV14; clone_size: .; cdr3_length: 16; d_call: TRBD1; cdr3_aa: CASSQGKGAAKNIQYF; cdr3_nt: TGTGCCAGCAGCCAAGGGAAGGGGGCTGCCAAAAACATTCAGTACTTC
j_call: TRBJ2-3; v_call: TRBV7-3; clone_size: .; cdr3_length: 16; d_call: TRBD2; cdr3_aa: CASSQRGAGTVDTQYF; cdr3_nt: TGTGCCAGCAGCCAGCGGGGGGCAGGGACGGTAGATACGCAGTATTTT
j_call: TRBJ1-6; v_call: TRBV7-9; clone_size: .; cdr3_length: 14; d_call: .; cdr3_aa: CASSPGSYNSPLHF; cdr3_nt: TGTGCCAGCAGCCCCGGGTCCTATAATTCACCCCTCCACTTT
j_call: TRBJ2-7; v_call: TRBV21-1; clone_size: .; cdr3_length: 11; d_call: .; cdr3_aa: CASRIKRDQYF; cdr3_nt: TGTGCCAGCCGTATCAAAAGGGACCAGTACTTC
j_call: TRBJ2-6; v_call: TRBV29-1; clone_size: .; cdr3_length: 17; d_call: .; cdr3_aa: CSVEVRGTPSGANVLTF; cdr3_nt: TGCAGCGTTGAAGTAAGGGGGACCCCCTCTGGGGCCAACGTCCTGACTTTC
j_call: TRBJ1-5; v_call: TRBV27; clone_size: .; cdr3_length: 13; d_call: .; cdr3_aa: CASRLTGNQPQHF; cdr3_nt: TGTGCCAGCAGGCTAACAGGGAATCAGCCCCAGCATTTT
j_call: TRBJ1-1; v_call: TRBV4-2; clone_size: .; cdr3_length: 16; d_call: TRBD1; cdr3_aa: CASRTRDRGRNTEAFF; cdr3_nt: TGTGCCAGCAGGACCCGGGACAGGGGGCGAAACACTGAAGCTTTCTTT
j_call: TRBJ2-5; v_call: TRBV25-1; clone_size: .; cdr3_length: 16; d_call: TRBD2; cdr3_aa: CASSDRLADPTETQYF; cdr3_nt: TGTGCCAGCAGTGACCGGCTAGCGGATCCCACAGAGACCCAGTACTTC
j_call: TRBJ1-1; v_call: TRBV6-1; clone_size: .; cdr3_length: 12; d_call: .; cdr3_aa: CASRRGGTEAFF; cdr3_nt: TGTGCCAGCAGACGAGGGGGGACTGAAGCTTTCTTT
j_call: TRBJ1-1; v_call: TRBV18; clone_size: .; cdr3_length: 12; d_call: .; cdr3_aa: CASSRVGTEAFF; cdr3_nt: TGTGCCAGCTCACGGGTTGGGACTGAAGCTTTCTTT
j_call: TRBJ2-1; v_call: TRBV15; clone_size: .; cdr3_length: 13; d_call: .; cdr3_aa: CATSWGPGNEQFF; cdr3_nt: TGTGCCACCAGCTGGGGCCCAGGCAATGAGCAGTTCTTC
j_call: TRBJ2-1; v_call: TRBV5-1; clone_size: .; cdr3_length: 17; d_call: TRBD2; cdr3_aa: CASSSGLAGGSYNEQFF; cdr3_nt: TGCGCCAGCAGCTCGGGACTAGCGGGAGGTTCCTACAATGAGCAGTTCTTC
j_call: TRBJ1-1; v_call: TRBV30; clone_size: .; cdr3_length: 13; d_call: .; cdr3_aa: CAWSVDERRGAFF; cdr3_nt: TGTGCCTGGAGTGTGGATGAAAGAAGGGGAGCCTTCTTT
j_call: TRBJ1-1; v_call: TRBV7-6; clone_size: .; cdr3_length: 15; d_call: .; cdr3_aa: CASSPDRHMNTEAFF; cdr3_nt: TGTGCCAGCAGCCCGGACAGACATATGAACACTGAAGCTTTCTTT
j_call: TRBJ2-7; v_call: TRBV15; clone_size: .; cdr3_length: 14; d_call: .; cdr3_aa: CATSRDKGAREQYF; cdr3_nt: TGTGCCACCAGCAGAGATAAAGGGGCGCGGGAGCAGTACTTC
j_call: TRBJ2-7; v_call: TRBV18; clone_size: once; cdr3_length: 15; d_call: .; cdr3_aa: CASSPPMGQAYEQYF; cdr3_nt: TGTGCCAGCTCACCACCGATGGGACAAGCATACGAGCAGTACTTC
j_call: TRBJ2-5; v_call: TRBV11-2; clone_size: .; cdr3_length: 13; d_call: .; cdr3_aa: CASSLGTQETQYF; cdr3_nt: TGTGCCAGCAGTTTGGGCACCCAAGAGACCCAGTACTTC
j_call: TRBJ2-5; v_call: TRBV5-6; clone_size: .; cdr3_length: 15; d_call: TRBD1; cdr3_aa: CASSLRTGIEETQYF; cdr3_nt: TGTGCCAGCAGCTTGAGGACAGGGATCGAAGAGACCCAGTACTTC
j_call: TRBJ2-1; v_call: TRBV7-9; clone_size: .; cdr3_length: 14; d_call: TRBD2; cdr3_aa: CASSLAGGLNEQFF; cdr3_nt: TGTGCCAGCAGCTTAGCGGGAGGGCTTAATGAGCAGTTCTTC
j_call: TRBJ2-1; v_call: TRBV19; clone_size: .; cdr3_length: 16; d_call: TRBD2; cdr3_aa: CASSLRTSGSYNEQFF; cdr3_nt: TGTGCCAGTAGTCTAAGGACTAGCGGGTCCTACAATGAGCAGTTCTTC
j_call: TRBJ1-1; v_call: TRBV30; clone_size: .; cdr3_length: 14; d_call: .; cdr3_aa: CAWSPTTMNTEAFF; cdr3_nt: TGTGCCTGGAGTCCCACGACTATGAACACTGAAGCTTTCTTT
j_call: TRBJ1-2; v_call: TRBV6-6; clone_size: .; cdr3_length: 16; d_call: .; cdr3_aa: CARSTTTGRFNYGYTF; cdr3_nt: TGTGCCCGCAGTACCACCACAGGTCGCTTTAACTATGGCTACACCTTC
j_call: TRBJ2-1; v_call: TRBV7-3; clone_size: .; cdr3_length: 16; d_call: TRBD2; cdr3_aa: CASSFTGTRRYNEQFF; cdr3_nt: TGTGCCAGCAGCTTTACCGGGACTAGACGATACAATGAGCAGTTCTTC
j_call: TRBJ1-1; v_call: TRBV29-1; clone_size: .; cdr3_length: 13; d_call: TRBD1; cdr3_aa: CSAGQGGNTEAFF; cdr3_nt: TGCAGCGCCGGACAGGGAGGGAACACTGAAGCTTTCTTT
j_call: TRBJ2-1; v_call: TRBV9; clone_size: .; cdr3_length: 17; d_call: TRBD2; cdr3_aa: CASSVGLAGGGYNEQFF; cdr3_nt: TGTGCCAGCAGCGTAGGACTAGCGGGAGGTGGGTACAATGAGCAGTTCTTC
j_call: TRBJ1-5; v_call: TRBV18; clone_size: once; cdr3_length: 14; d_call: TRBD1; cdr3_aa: CASSLTGGDQPQHF; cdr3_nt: TGTGCCAGCTCTCTAACAGGGGGGGATCAGCCCCAGCATTTT
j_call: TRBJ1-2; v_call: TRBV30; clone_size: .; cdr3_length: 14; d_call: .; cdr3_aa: CAWVRGAEGYGYTF; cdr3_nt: TGTGCCTGGGTCCGTGGGGCGGAGGGCTATGGCTACACCTTC
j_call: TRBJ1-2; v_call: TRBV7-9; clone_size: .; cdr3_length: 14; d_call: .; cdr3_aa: CASSLEGTLGGYTF; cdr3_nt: TGTGCCAGCAGCTTAGAGGGGACCCTAGGGGGCTACACCTTC
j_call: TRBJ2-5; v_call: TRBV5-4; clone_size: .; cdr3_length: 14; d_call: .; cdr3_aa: CASSLTGIQETQYF; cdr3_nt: TGTGCCAGCAGCTTGACAGGGATTCAAGAGACCCAGTACTTC
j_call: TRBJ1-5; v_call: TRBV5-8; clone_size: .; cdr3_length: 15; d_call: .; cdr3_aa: CASSLRGGGRQPQHF; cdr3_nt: TGTGCCAGCAGCTTGAGGGGTGGAGGGCGTCAGCCCCAGCATTTT
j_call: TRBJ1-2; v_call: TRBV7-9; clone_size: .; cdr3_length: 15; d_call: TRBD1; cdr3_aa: CASSPPDRAGYGYTF; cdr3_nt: TGTGCCAGCAGCCCCCCCGACAGGGCAGGTTATGGCTACACCTTC
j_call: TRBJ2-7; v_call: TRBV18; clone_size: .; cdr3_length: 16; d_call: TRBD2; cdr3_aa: CASSGTSGSGGYEQYF; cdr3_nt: TGTGCCAGCTCGGGGACTAGCGGGAGTGGAGGCTACGAGCAGTACTTC
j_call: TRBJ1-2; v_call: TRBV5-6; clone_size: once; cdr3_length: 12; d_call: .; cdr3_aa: CASSLGIYGYTF; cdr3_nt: TGTGCCAGCAGCTTGGGGATCTATGGCTACACCTTC
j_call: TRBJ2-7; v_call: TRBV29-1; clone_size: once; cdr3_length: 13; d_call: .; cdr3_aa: CSVGRGSRYEQYF; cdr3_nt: TGCAGCGTGGGGCGAGGATCCCGCTACGAGCAGTACTTC
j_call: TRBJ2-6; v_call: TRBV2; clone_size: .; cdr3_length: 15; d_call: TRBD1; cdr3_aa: CASGQGAAGANVLTF; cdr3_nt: TGTGCCAGCGGACAGGGGGCAGCTGGGGCCAACGTCCTGACTTTC
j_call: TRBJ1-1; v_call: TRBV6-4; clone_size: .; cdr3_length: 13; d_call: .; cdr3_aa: CASAQTVNTEAFF; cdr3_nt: TGTGCCAGCGCCCAGACAGTCAACACTGAAGCTTTCTTT
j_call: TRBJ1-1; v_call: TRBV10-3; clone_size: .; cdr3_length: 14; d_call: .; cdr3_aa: CAISESQGFFEAFF; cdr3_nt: TGTGCCATCAGTGAGTCACAGGGATTTTTTGAAGCTTTCTTT
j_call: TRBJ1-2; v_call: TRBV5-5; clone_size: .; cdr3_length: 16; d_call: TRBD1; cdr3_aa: CASSWAHDRGAYGYTF; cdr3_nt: TGTGCCAGCAGCTGGGCACATGACAGGGGGGCCTATGGCTACACCTTC
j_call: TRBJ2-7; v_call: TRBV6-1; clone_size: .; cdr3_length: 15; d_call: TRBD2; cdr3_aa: CASSEGTSGRLEQYF; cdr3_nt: TGTGCCAGCAGTGAAGGGACTAGCGGGCGCCTCGAGCAGTACTTC
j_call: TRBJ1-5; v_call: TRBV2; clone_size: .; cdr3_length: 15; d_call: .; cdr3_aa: CASSGRRGSNQPQHF; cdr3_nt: TGTGCCAGCAGTGGTCGCCGGGGAAGCAATCAGCCCCAGCATTTT
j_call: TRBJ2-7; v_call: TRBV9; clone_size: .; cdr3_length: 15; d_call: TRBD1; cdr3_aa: CASSVDQGALGEQYF; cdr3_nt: TGTGCCAGCAGCGTGGATCAGGGGGCTCTGGGCGAGCAGTACTTC